This T cell receptor beta chain was identified during a study of cytomegalovirus exposure and HLA in healthy donors. Findings and caveats of the study: Reports indicated that the classifier achieved high specificity and sensitivity in diagnosing cytomegalovirus status.

This clone showed up just once. Its antigen remains unidentified. V was clipped by 8 bases and J by 3 bases, with 17 bases between them. The CDR3 totals 15 residues. Germline V lookup: CDR1 MNHEY, CDR2 SVGAGI. PCR involved 60 Vbeta and 13 Jbeta primers. Produced via immunoSEQ multiplex PCR; TCRdb's table is partial and in-frame only. The data contain around 130,000 clones, nearly 90% of them seen just once; the ten biggest clones take up roughly 0.53%. J is TRBJ1-5 and V is TRBV6-5; D gene unclear. The sample comprised PBMCs. The sequence was obtained from a woman aged 40-49 years in good health and CMV-seronegative. This chain's CDR3 is CASFEPSGFNQPQHF. The CDR3 nucleotides read TGTGCCAGCTTTGAACCCAGCGGATTCAATCAGCCCCAGCATTTT.